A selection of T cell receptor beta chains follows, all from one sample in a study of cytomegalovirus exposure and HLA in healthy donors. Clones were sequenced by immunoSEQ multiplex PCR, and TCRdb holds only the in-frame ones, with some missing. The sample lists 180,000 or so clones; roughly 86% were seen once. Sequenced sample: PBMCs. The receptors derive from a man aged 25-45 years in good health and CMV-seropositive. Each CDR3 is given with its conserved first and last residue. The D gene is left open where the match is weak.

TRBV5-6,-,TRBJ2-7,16,CASSLFQGTYYYEQYF
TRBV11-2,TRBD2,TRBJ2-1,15,CASSWTSGGMNEQFF
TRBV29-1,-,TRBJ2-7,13,CSAVSVHSYEQYF
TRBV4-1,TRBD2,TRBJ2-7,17,CASSQKKLGLASYEQYF
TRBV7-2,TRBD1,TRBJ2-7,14,CASSSNRGRYEQYF
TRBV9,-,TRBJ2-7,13,CASSVGPLYEQYF
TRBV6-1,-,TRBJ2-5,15,CASSDAGTPQETQYF
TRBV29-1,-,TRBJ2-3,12,CSVRGAPDTQYF
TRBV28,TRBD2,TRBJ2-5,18,CASSGRTSGSLWGETQYF
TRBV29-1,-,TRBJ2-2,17,CSVTLGYRPQNTGELFF
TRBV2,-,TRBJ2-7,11,CASSPAYEQYF
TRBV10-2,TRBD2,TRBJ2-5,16,CASLSASGSSGETQYF
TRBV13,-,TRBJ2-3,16,CASSSRVLAITDTQYF
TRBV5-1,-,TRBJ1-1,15,CASSLHSLGNTEAFF
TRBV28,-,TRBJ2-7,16,CASSFGRARDPYEQYF
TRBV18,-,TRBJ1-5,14,CASSPTSQNQPQHF
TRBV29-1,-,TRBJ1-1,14,CSVEGQFKNTEAFF
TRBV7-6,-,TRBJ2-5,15,CASSFVRRDQETQYF
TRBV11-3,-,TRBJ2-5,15,CASRESTGRGETQYF
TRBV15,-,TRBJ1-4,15,CATSATRALSEKLFF
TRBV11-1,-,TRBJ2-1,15,CASSPKSGSDNEQFF
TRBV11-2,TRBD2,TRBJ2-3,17,CASSSPGLAGGTDTQYF
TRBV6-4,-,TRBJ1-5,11,CARTSNQPQHF
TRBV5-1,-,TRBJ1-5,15,CASSPETGLNQPQHF
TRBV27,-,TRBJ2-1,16,CASSLRPPSSYNEQFF
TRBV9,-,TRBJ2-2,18,CASSVAPMGGSNTGELFF
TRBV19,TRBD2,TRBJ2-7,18,CASSIRGIGAGEGGEQYF
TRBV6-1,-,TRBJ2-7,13,CASSEAAAYEQYF
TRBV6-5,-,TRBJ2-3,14,CASTTGTSTDTQYF
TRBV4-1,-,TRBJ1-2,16,CASSPRGRRGLSGYTF
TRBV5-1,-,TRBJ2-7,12,CATTDGNYEQYF
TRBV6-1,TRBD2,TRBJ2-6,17,CASIELAGGPGANVLTF
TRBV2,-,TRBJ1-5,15,CASSSRQSSNQPQHF
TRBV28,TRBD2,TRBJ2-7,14,CASSPHSGMYEQYF
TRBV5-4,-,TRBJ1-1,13,CASSLDVNTEAFF
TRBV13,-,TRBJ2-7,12,CASSQAGVEQYF
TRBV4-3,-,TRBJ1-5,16,CASSQDLGVGNQPQHF
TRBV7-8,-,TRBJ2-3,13,CASSLPGTDTQYF
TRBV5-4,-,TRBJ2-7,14,CASSLDSGPYEQYF
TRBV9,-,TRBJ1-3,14,CASTSGGSGNTIYF